A selection of T cell receptor beta chains follows, all from one sample in a study of blood T cell repertoires in COVID-19. The method was immunoSEQ multiplex PCR; TCRdb's version includes in-frame clones alone and lacks a portion of them. This sample yields 150,000 or so clones, of which roughly nine tenths are seen a single time; under 0.6% belongs to the top ten. Sequencing was done on a sample of peripheral blood. The receptor set was obtained from a man aged 45-65 years with acute or convalescent COVID-19. Each CDR3 is given with its conserved first and last residue. The D gene is left open where the match is weak. For some rows the clone size is stated as once, few or many, or as a class when expanded; others skip it.

D: .; J: TRBJ2-1; V: TRBV4-1; size: .; CDR3: CASSQDFVVTGTLNEQFF; DNA: TGCGCCAGCAGCCAAGATTTCGTCGTGACGGGGACACTCAATGAGCAGTTCTTC
D: .; J: TRBJ2-1; V: TRBV2; size: .; CDR3: CASSEQNGQFF; DNA: TGTGCCAGCAGTGAACAGAATGGGCAGTTCTTC
D: .; J: TRBJ1-1; V: TRBV6-6; size: .; CDR3: CASSSNGRDTEAFF; DNA: TGTGCCAGCAGTTCGAATGGCCGGGACACTGAAGCTTTCTTT
D: .; J: TRBJ1-2; V: TRBV7-3; size: .; CDR3: CASSPRDSRGYTF; DNA: TGTGCCAGCAGCCCAAGGGACTCACGGGGCTACACCTTC
D: TRBD2; J: TRBJ2-1; V: TRBV6-5; size: .; CDR3: CATASGLYNEQFF; DNA: TGTGCCACGGCTAGCGGACTCTACAATGAGCAGTTCTTC
D: TRBD1; J: TRBJ2-7; V: TRBV3-1/TRBV3-2; size: .; CDR3: CASSQVDRGFSSYEQYF; DNA: TGTGCCAGCAGCCAAGTAGACAGGGGCTTTAGCTCCTACGAGCAGTACTTC
D: .; J: TRBJ1-5; V: TRBV19; size: .; CDR3: CASTSEKGNQPQHF; DNA: TGTGCCAGTACCAGCGAGAAAGGAAACCAGCCCCAGCATTTT
D: .; J: TRBJ2-2; V: TRBV4-3; size: .; CDR3: CASSQDRGYGELFF; DNA: TGCGCCAGCAGCCAAGATAGGGGTTACGGGGAGCTGTTTTTT
D: TRBD1; J: TRBJ1-6; V: TRBV5-4; size: once; CDR3: CASSSGQVGSPLHF; DNA: TGTGCCAGCAGCTCGGGACAGGTCGGTTCACCCCTCCACTTT
D: .; J: TRBJ2-7; V: TRBV6-5; size: .; CDR3: CATSLGHEQYF; DNA: TGTGCCACCAGTCTGGGCCACGAGCAGTACTTC
D: TRBD1; J: TRBJ2-7; V: TRBV11-2; size: .; CDR3: CASSRDRPYEQYF; DNA: TGTGCCAGCAGCAGGGACAGGCCCTACGAGCAGTACTTC
D: TRBD1; J: TRBJ1-3; V: TRBV9; size: .; CDR3: CASSVYPLQGADTIYF; DNA: TGTGCCAGCAGCGTTTACCCGCTCCAGGGGGCAGACACCATATATTTT
D: TRBD1; J: TRBJ1-4; V: TRBV18; size: .; CDR3: CASSSFSGGDFEKLFF; DNA: TGTGCCAGCTCTTCCTTCTCAGGGGGCGACTTTGAAAAACTGTTTTTT
D: .; J: TRBJ2-7; V: TRBV11-1; size: few; CDR3: CASSSPEMLEQYF; DNA: TGTGCCAGCAGCTCGCCCGAGATGCTCGAGCAGTACTTC
D: TRBD1; J: TRBJ2-1; V: TRBV3-1/TRBV3-2; size: medium-sized; CDR3: CASSQVPDRASYNEQFF; DNA: TGTGCCAGCAGCCAAGTTCCTGACAGGGCGTCCTACAATGAGCAGTTCTTC
D: TRBD2; J: TRBJ2-4; V: TRBV7-6; size: .; CDR3: CASSSQGGSNIQYF; DNA: TGTGCCAGCAGCTCGCAGGGAGGGTCGAACATTCAGTACTTC
D: TRBD1; J: TRBJ2-2; V: TRBV28; size: .; CDR3: CASSIGDRYTGELFF; DNA: TGTGCCAGCAGTATAGGGGACAGATACACCGGGGAGCTGTTTTTT
D: TRBD1; J: TRBJ1-2; V: TRBV6-6; size: few; CDR3: CASRPTGRYGYTF; DNA: TGTGCCAGCAGACCGACAGGGCGATATGGCTACACCTTC
D: .; J: TRBJ2-7; V: TRBV7-3; size: .; CDR3: CASSRDLSYEQYF; DNA: TGTGCCAGCAGCCGGGACTTATCCTACGAGCAGTACTTC
D: .; J: TRBJ2-1; V: TRBV11-3; size: .; CDR3: CASSLGRDNEQFF; DNA: TGTGCCAGCAGCTTAGGGAGGGACAATGAGCAGTTCTTC
D: TRBD1; J: TRBJ1-2; V: TRBV12-3/TRBV12-4; size: .; CDR3: CASSSGTGDGYTF; DNA: TGTGCCAGCAGCTCCGGGACAGGGGATGGCTACACCTTC
D: TRBD1; J: TRBJ1-4; V: TRBV9; size: .; CDR3: CASSVDRGEREKLFF; DNA: TGTGCCAGCAGCGTGGACAGGGGGGAACGCGAAAAACTGTTTTTT
D: .; J: TRBJ2-1; V: TRBV7-2; size: .; CDR3: CASSLEARNEQFF; DNA: TGTGCCAGCAGCTTAGAAGCTAGAAATGAGCAGTTCTTC
D: TRBD1; J: TRBJ1-2; V: TRBV28; size: .; CDR3: CASSLSKGQGVVYGYTF; DNA: TGTGCCAGCAGTTTATCCAAGGGACAGGGGGTGGTCTATGGCTACACCTTC
D: .; J: TRBJ2-3; V: TRBV7-9; size: .; CDR3: CASSIPEGTDTQYF; DNA: TGTGCCAGCAGCATACCGGAGGGCACAGATACGCAGTATTTT
D: TRBD1; J: TRBJ2-1; V: TRBV14; size: .; CDR3: CASSTRDRPYNEQFF; DNA: TGTGCCAGCAGCACCCGGGACAGACCATACAATGAGCAGTTCTTC
D: .; J: TRBJ1-1; V: TRBV19; size: .; CDR3: CASSIRGGRDQAFF; DNA: TGTGCCAGTAGTATCAGAGGAGGGAGGGATCAAGCTTTCTTT
D: TRBD1; J: TRBJ1-1; V: TRBV28; size: .; CDR3: CASSLGTGLNTEAFF; DNA: TGTGCCAGCAGTTTGGGGACAGGTTTGAACACTGAAGCTTTCTTT
D: .; J: TRBJ2-1; V: TRBV2; size: .; CDR3: CASSPGSDEQFF; DNA: TGTGCCAGCAGCCCCGGTAGCGATGAGCAGTTCTTC
D: .; J: TRBJ1-2; V: TRBV6-5; size: once; CDR3: CASSYSRGGAYGYTF; DNA: TGTGCCAGCAGTTACTCCCGGGGGGGGGCCTATGGCTACACCTTC
D: TRBD1; J: TRBJ2-5; V: TRBV5-1; size: .; CDR3: CASSLTGQGGNQETQYF; DNA: TGCGCCAGCAGCTTGACCGGACAGGGTGGCAACCAAGAGACCCAGTACTTC
D: .; J: TRBJ2-3; V: TRBV7-9; size: .; CDR3: CASSLVQAGTDTQYF; DNA: TGTGCCAGCAGCTTAGTACAGGCTGGCACAGATACGCAGTATTTT